The next 18 T cell receptor beta chains were all read from a single sample in a study of shared clonotypes between healthy human individuals (dated by TCRdb to between 2020 and 2021). For the CD8 naive samples, CD45RO-negative cells were positively selected for CCR7, yielding a CD45RA+CCR7+ population from which TemRA cells were excluded. Receptor libraries were prepared by the immunoSEQ multiplex PCR assay. TCRdb holds this immuneACCESS table with in-frame rearrangements only. Some clones are missing; in checked studies, unresolved V genes explain under half, and the rest has no known cause. Within this sample are hundreds of thousands of clones, with around 96% of them counted one time only. Jointly, the top ten make up approximately 0.1% of the sample. Sequenced input: naive CD8+ T cells sorted from blood. The cell subset or site label here, explained by the study, means: CD45RA+CCR7+. These receptors were taken from a woman aged 25-40 years in good health.

V gene TRBV27 combines with J gene TRBJ1-2; weak D call: TRBD1 (6 bases). Germline loops: CDR1 MNHEY, CDR2 SMNVEV (reference sequence). The V gene lost 6 bases and the J gene lost 3 bases, with 8 bases spanning the gap. CDR3 length: 12 amino acids. The DNA for the CDR3 is TGTGCCAGCAGGGACAGATACTATGGCTACACCTTC. This sequence encodes CASRDRYYGYTF.

The chain combines TRBV28 with TRBJ1-2; D perhaps matches TRBD1 (6 bases). CDR3 length: 14 residues. Germline V lookup: CDR1 MDHEN, CDR2 SYDVKM. Between the trimmed V and J ends, which lost 6 bases and 8 bases, there was a span of 19 bases. CDR3 in DNA: TGTGCCAGCAGCCCCGAGGGGGAGCGCGGAGGCTACACCTTC. This gives the protein CASSPEGERGGYTF.

This chain connects TRBV7-7 to TRBJ2-7; possible D gene TRBD2, 6 bases. The length of the CDR3 is 15 residues. Germline V CDR1 and CDR2: SSHAT, FNYEAQ (reference sequence). The V and J ends lost 5 bases and 0 bases respectively, with 14 bases between them. CDR3: CASSPVGRHSYEQYF. CDR3 nucleotide sequence: TGTGCCAGCAGCCCCGTGGGGAGGCACTCCTACGAGCAGTACTTC. Full variable domain (outside the CDR3, taken from reference TRBV7-7 and TRBJ2-7): GAGVSQSPRYKVTKRGQDVTLRCDPISSHATLYWYQQALGQGPEFLTYFNYEAQPDKSGLPSDRFSAERPEGSISTLTIQRTEQRDSAMYRCASSPVGRHSYEQYFGPGTRLTVT.

The rearrangement joins TRBV19 to TRBJ2-7; a weak D match, TRBD2 (7 bases). Germline CDR1 reads LNHDA; CDR2 reads SQIVND (reference sequence). The CDR3 totals 14 residues. V shed 6 bases and J shed 6 bases, with 18 bases lying between them. Here the CDR3 DNA reads TGTGCCAGTAGCCCAGGATTAGGGGGGGCCGAGCAGTACTTC. Its translation: CASSPGLGGAEQYF.

V and J are TRBV7-9 and TRBJ2-1, with TRBD2 identical over 9 bases. The J segment lost 14 bases and the V segment lost 6 bases, leaving 5 bases of the junction unmatched. Germline V gene sequence: CDR1 SEHNR, CDR2 FQNEAQ (reference sequence). This CDR3 is 11 amino acids long. CDR3 bases: TGTGCCAGCAGACCGGCTAGCGGGAAGTTCTTC. It is translated as CASRPASGKFF.

The J gene is TRBJ2-7, the V gene TRBV2; D possibly corresponds to TRBD2 (6 bases). CDR1 is SNHLY and CDR2 is FYNNEI in the germline V gene. The germline V and J ends were trimmed by 10 bases and 6 bases, with 19 bases remaining between them. The CDR3 has 13 residues. DNA of the CDR3: TGTGCCACCCGCGGGGAGTGGCGGGTCGAGCAGTACTTC. It is translated as CATRGEWRVEQYF.

The chain recombines TRBV19 with TRBJ2-2; TRBD1 is a possible D gene (5 bases). The CDR3 runs to 12 residues. V lost 7 bases to trimming and J lost 5 bases, with 8 bases between them. The germline V gene has CDR1 LNHDA and CDR2 SQIVND (reference sequence). This chain's CDR3 is CASNAGTGELFF. The CDR3 DNA reads TGTGCCAGTAACGCAGGGACCGGGGAGCTGTTTTTT.

The chain has TRBV4-1 and TRBJ1-1; D gene ambiguous. The CDR3 runs to 16 residues. Germline lookup yields CDR1 MGHRA and CDR2 YSYEKL. V lost 2 bases to trimming and J lost 4 bases, with 17 bases between them. The CDR3: CASSQSPMGVGTEAFF. The DNA for the CDR3 is TGCGCCAGCAGCCAAAGTCCGATGGGCGTGGGCACTGAAGCTTTCTTT.

Only one count was recorded for this clone. The J gene is TRBJ2-1, the V gene TRBV6-5; D unclear. The V end was cut by 5 bases, the J end by 7 bases, with 12 bases between. Germline values: CDR1 MNHEY, CDR2 SVGAGI. The length of the CDR3 is 13 residues. CDR3 bases: TGTGCCAGCAGTCCCGGACCCGGGAATGAGCAGTTCTTC. Translating it yields CASSPGPGNEQFF.

The rearrangement uses TRBV6-6 and TRBJ2-1; D gene uncertain. V gave up 4 bases and J gave up 8 bases, with 15 bases separating them. Germline V gene data show CDR1 as MNHNY and CDR2 as SVGAGI (reference sequence). The CDR3 loop spans 14 amino acids. The CDR3 spells CASSSIAVNHEQFF. The CDR3 DNA reads TGTGCCAGCAGTTCCATTGCAGTTAACCATGAGCAGTTCTTC.

The CDR3 nucleotides are TGTGCCAGCAGCTTGGAGGCGGGAGGGCCCTACGAGCAGTACTTC. Translated: CASSLEAGGPYEQYF. The rearrangement links TRBV5-6 to TRBJ2-7; TRBD2 aligns across 9 bases. CDR3 size: 15 residues. V lost 0 bases and J lost 2; bases outside the gene matches: 3. Germline CDR1 SGHDT, CDR2 YYEEEE.

This chain uses TRBV9 with TRBJ2-7; possibly TRBD1 for D (6 bases). Germline CDR1 SGDLS, CDR2 YYNGEE. The CDR3 has 12 residues. Trimming took off 3 bases at V and 6 bases at J, with 10 bases between the two ends. This chain's CDR3 is CASSDGGLEQYF. The CDR3 bases are TGTGCCAGCAGCGATGGGGGCCTCGAGCAGTACTTC.

The chain joins TRBV6-4 to TRBJ2-1, with 8 bases identical to TRBD2. V lost 8 bases to trimming and J lost 9 bases; unmatched junction nucleotides: 12. CDR3 length equals 14 residues. Germline V gene lookup returns CDR1 MRHNA and CDR2 SNTAGT. CDR3 in DNA: TGTGCCAGCGGCAAACTAGCGGAGTACGGTGAGCAGTTCTTC. Encoded protein: CASGKLAEYGEQFF.

CDR3 sequence (DNA): TGCGCCAGCAGCTTGGTTACATGGAGGGTTCTAGCCCCCTACAATGAGCAGTTCTTC. Its translation is CASSLVTWRVLAPYNEQFF. The gene calls are TRBV5-1 and TRBJ2-1; D might be TRBD2 (6 bases). This CDR3 has 19 amino acids. V lost 0 bases and J 2 bases, leaving 21 bases between the germline ends. CDR1 and CDR2 (germline): SGHRS, YFSETQ.

V is TRBV6-5 and J is TRBJ2-7, with TRBD1 matching 8 bases. The J segment lost 3 bases and the V segment lost 3 bases, leaving 4 bases of the junction unmatched. This CDR3 has 14 amino acids. CDR1 and CDR2 from the germline V gene are MNHEY and SVGAGI. CDR3 amino acids: CASSYRTGSYEQYF. CDR3 nucleotides: TGTGCCAGCAGTTATCGGACAGGGAGCTACGAGCAGTACTTC.

The chain links TRBV7-6 to TRBJ1-3; D remains unclear. V was trimmed by 5 bases and J by 0 bases, leaving 11 bases between them. CDR3 length equals 15 residues. The germline V gene encodes CDR1 SGHVS and CDR2 FNYEAQ. The CDR3 region is CASSPDWTSGNTIYF. CDR3 bases: TGTGCCAGCAGCCCGGACTGGACCTCTGGAAACACCATATATTTT.

The chain is built from TRBV5-1 and TRBJ2-7, with D perhaps TRBD1 (5 bases). The germline V and J ends were trimmed by 4 bases and 5 bases, with 16 bases remaining between them. The CDR3 contains 14 residues. Germline CDR1 reads SGHRS; CDR2 reads YFSETQ. The CDR3 region is CASSPSPGMHEQYF. Written as DNA, the CDR3 is TGCGCCAGCAGCCCTTCCCCAGGGATGCACGAGCAGTACTTC.

This clone was recorded only once. V is TRBV6-1 and J is TRBJ1-1; 9 positions match TRBD1. This CDR3 comprises 16 residues. J was trimmed by 5 bases and V by 4 bases; bases with no gene match: 11. Germline values: CDR1 MNHNS, CDR2 SASEGT. The CDR3 protein is CASSAGTGFTRTEAFF. CDR3 nucleotide sequence: TGTGCCAGCAGTGCCGGGACAGGGTTTACGAGGACTGAAGCTTTCTTT.